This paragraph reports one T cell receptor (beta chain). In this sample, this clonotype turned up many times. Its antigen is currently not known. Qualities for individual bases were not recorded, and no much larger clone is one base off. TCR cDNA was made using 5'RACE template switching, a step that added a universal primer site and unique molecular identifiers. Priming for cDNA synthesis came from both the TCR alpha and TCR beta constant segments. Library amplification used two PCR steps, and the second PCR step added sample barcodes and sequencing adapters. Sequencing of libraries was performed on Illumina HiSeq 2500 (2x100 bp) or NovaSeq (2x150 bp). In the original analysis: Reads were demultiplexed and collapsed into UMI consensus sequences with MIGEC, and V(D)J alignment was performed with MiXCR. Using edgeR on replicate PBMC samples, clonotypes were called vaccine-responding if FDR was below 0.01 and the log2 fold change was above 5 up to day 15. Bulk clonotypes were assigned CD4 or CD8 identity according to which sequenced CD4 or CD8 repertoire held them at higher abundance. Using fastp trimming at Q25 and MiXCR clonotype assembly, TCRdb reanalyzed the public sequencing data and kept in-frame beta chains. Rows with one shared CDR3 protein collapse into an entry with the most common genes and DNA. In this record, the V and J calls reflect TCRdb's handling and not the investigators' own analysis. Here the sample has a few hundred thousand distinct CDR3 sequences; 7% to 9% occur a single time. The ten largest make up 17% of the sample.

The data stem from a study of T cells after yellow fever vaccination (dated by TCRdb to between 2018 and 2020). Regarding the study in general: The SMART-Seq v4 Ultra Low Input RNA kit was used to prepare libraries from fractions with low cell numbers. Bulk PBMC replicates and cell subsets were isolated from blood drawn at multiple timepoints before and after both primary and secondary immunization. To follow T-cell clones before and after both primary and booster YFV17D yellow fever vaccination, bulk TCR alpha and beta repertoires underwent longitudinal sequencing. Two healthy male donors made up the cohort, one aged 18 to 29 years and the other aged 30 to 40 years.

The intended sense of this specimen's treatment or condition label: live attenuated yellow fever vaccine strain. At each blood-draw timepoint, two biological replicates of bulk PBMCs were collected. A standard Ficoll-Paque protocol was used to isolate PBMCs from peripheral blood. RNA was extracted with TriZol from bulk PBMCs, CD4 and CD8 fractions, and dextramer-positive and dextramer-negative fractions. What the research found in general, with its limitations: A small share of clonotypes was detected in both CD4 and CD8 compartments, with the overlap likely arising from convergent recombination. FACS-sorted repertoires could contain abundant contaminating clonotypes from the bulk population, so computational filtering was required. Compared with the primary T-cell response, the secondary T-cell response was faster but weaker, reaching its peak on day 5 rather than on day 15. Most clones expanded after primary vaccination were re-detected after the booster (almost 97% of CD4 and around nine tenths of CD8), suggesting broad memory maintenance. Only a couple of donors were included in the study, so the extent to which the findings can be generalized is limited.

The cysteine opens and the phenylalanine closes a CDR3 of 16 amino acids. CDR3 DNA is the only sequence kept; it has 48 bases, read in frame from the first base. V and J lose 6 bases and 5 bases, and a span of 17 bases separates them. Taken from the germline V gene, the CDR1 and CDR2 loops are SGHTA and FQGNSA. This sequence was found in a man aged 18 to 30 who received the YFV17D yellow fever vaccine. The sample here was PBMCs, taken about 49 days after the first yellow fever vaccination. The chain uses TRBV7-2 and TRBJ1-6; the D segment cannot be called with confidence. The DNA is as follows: TGTGCCAGCAGTTCTACATCCGGACGGAATAATTCACCCCTCCACTTT. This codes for CASSSTSGRNNSPLHF.